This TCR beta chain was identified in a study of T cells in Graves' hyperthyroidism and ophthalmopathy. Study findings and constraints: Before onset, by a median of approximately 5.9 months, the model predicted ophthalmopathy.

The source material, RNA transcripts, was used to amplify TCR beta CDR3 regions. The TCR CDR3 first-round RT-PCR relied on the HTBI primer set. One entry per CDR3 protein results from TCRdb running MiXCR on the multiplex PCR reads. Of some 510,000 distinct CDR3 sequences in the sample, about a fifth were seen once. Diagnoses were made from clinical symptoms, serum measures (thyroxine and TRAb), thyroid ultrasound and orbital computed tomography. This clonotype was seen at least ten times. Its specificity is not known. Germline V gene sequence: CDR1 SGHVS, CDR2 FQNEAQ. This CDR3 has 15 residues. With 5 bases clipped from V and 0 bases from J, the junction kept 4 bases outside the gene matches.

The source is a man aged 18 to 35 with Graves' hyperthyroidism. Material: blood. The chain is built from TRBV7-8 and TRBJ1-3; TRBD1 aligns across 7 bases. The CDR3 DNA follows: TGTGCCAGCAGCCCGGGACAGATCTCTGGAAACACCATATATTTT. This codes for CASSPGQISGNTIYF.